Below are 14 T cell receptor beta chains sequenced from a single sample in a study of T cell responses to AZD1222 COVID-19 vaccine. Sequencing used immunoSEQ multiplex PCR; TCRdb keeps in-frame clones, though not all of them. The sample consists of 80,000 to 90,000 clones, more than 70% of them appearing once. The material sequenced was peripheral blood, taken on day 0 of AZD1222 vaccination. Receptor source: an adult in good health.

V usage is TRBV15 and J usage is TRBJ2-7; 11 bases are shared with TRBD2. Germline CDR1 is LNHNV and CDR2 is YYDKDF (reference sequence). The CDR3 covers 17 residues. V was clipped by 1 base and J by 3 bases; unmatched bases: 8. CDR3 region: CATSRGGGLAGGYEQYF. The CDR3 nucleotides read TGTGCCACCAGCAGAGGTGGCGGACTAGCGGGTGGCTACGAGCAGTACTTC.

This chain links TRBV4-3 with TRBJ1-2, with D possibly matching TRBD1 (5 bases). This CDR3 is built from 14 residues. V lost 0 bases to trimming and J lost 10 bases, with 15 bases between them. Germline CDR1 is LGHNA and CDR2 is YSLEER. The CDR3: CASSQESGGGDYTF. The CDR3 nucleotides read TGCGCCAGCAGCCAAGAATCGGGGGGAGGGGACTACACCTTC.

The chain uses TRBV29-1 and TRBJ1-6; D uncertain. V was pared by 8 bases and J by 0 bases, with 11 bases between. CDR1 is SQVTM and CDR2 is ANQGSEA in the germline V gene. CDR3 length: 14 residues. The CDR3 nucleotides are TGCAGCCGGCGGGGTCGCTCCTATAATTCACCCCTCCACTTT. Translation: CSRRGRSYNSPLHF.

This clone showed up just once. V gene TRBV15 combines with J gene TRBJ2-3; D may be TRBD1 (6 bases). Trimming left V 8 bases short and J 2 bases short, with 11 bases between. This CDR3 contains 13 residues. From germline, CDR1 is LNHNV and CDR2 YYDKDF (reference sequence). The chain's CDR3 is CATRGQNTDTQYF. The CDR3 DNA follows: TGTGCCACCCGCGGACAGAACACAGATACGCAGTATTTT.

This chain links TRBV9 with TRBJ1-1; D gene uncertain. The germline V gene has CDR1 SGDLS and CDR2 YYNGEE. V lost 4 bases and J 1 base, leaving 11 bases between the germline ends. This CDR3 comprises 14 residues. CDR3 in amino acids: CASSTQPENTEAFF. The CDR3 DNA sequence: TGTGCCAGCAGCACCCAGCCCGAGAACACTGAAGCTTTCTTT.

This sequence joins TRBV20-1 and TRBJ1-1; D is unclear. The ends were cut back, 3 bases at V and 6 bases at J, with 11 bases in the middle. The germline gives CDR1 DFQATT, CDR2 SNEGSKA (reference sequence). The CDR3 consists of 12 residues. In DNA, the CDR3 is TGCAGTGCTAGTGTCGGCGCCCCTGAAGCTTTCTTT. Its translation is CSASVGAPEAFF.

CDR3 amino acids: CASSLSGVNTGELFF. CDR3 DNA sequence: TGTGCCAGCTCCTTGAGCGGGGTGAACACCGGGGAGCTGTTTTTT. V is TRBV27 and J is TRBJ2-2; 7 nucleotides align to TRBD2. V trimming: 8 bases; J trimming: 1 base; junction bases outside the gene matches: 7. The CDR3 length is 15 residues. Germline-derived CDR1 and CDR2 are MNHEY and SMNVEV (reference sequence).

Here the CDR3 DNA reads TGCGCCAGCCAAAAACTGGGCACAGATACGCAGTATTTT. It codes for CASQKLGTDTQYF. The genes are TRBV10-2 and TRBJ2-3; D gene unclear. The germline gives CDR1 WSHSY, CDR2 SAAADI. The V end was cut by 8 bases, the J end by 1 base, with 10 bases between. This CDR3 is 13 amino acids long.

The chain carries TRBV7-2 and TRBJ2-4, with D perhaps given as TRBD1 or TRBD2 (5 bases each). V shed 2 bases and J shed 9 bases, with 14 bases lying between them. The CDR3 covers 14 residues. CDR1 is SGHTA and CDR2 is FQGNSA in the germline V gene. This chain's CDR3 is CASSLQAKGTIQYF. CDR3 coding DNA: TGTGCCAGCAGCTTACAGGCCAAGGGGACCATTCAGTACTTC.

The chain uses TRBV4-2 and TRBJ1-2; 8 positions match TRBD1. This CDR3 spans 17 amino acids. CDR1 LGHNA and CDR2 YNFKEQ come from the germline V gene. V was pared by 0 bases and J by 0 bases, with 6 bases of the junction left unmatched. The CDR3 nucleotides are TGTGCCAGCAGCCAAGAGGACAGGGCGCTACCTAACTATGGCTACACCTTC. It encodes CASSQEDRALPNYGYTF.

This rearrangement joins TRBV3-1 (or the pseudogene TRBV3-2) to TRBJ1-1; 7 bases align to TRBD1. The CDR3 consists of 14 residues. With 4 bases clipped from V and 2 bases from J, the junction kept 4 bases outside the gene matches. From germline, CDR1 is LGHDT and CDR2 YNNKEL (reference sequence). This CDR3 is CASSRNRGNTEAFF. The CDR3 DNA sequence: TGTGCCAGCAGCCGCAACAGGGGAAACACTGAAGCTTTCTTT.

The chain couples TRBV7-9 to TRBJ2-3, with no clear D. Germline CDR1 reads SEHNR; CDR2 reads FQNEAQ (reference sequence). The CDR3 extends over 15 amino acids. The ends were cut back, 4 bases at V and 0 bases at J, with 11 bases in the middle. CDR3 in amino acids: CASSSYRSSTDTQYF. CDR3 in DNA: TGTGCCAGCAGCTCCTACAGATCTAGCACAGATACGCAGTATTTT.

The gene calls are TRBV5-4 and TRBJ2-5, with D tentatively TRBD2 (5 bases). The CDR3 is 13 residues long. Germline V gives CDR1 SGHNT, CDR2 YYREEE (reference sequence). Trimming took off 1 base at V and 9 bases at J, with 13 bases between the two ends. The CDR3 region is CASSLFGMRAQYF. Written as DNA, the CDR3 is TGTGCCAGCAGCTTGTTCGGCATGAGGGCCCAGTACTTC.

The rearrangement uses TRBV30 and TRBJ1-2; D remains unclear. CDR3 length: 12 residues. CDR1 is GTSNPN and CDR2 is SVGIG in the germline V gene (reference sequence). V was shortened by 5 bases and J by 4 bases, with 11 bases between the two germline ends. The CDR3 region has the DNA TGTGCCTGGGGGAGAGGCATCTATGGCTACACCTTC. Amino acids: CAWGRGIYGYTF. The full variable domain, its missing parts supplied by reference TRBV30 and TRBJ1-2, is SQTIHQWPATLVQPVGSPLSLECTVEGTSNPNLYWYRQAAGRGLQLLFYSVGIGQISSEVPQNLSASRPQDRQFILSSKKLLLSDSGFYLCAWGRGIYGYTFGSGTRLTVV.